The 18 T cell receptor beta chains reported below all come from one sample, sequenced in a study of cytomegalovirus exposure and HLA in healthy donors. The PCR contained 60 Vbeta and 13 Jbeta primers. Libraries were prepared by immunoSEQ multiplex PCR; TCRdb keeps only in-frame clonotypes and omits some of them. This table holds 150,000 to 200,000 clones, roughly three quarters found once. The material sequenced was PBMCs. These receptors were collected from a woman between 50 and 59 years old in good health and CMV-seronegative.

V usage is TRBV6-1 and J usage is TRBJ1-1, with D possibly being TRBD1 (5 bases). V gave up 3 bases and J gave up 1 base, with 18 bases separating them. The CDR3 is 17 residues long. Germline V CDR1 and CDR2: MNHNS, SASEGT. The CDR3 region has the DNA TGTGCCAGCAGTGACGGCAGGGCGGGAGGATCGAACACTGAAGCTTTCTTT. It is translated as CASSDGRAGGSNTEAFF.

This clone was counted a single time. An end of the junction differs from the germline gene, which may be a read error. The rearrangement links TRBV6-5 to TRBJ2-7; 11 nucleotides line up with TRBD2. CDR1 and CDR2 (germline): MNHEY, SVGAGI. This CDR3 comprises 12 residues. Here the CDR3 reads CASSKATSGEVF. CDR3 coding DNA: TGTGCCAGCAGTAAAGCGACTAGCGGGGAAGTGTTC.

This chain links TRBV30 with TRBJ2-1, with D maybe TRBD2 (5 bases). Germline V gives CDR1 GTSNPN, CDR2 SVGIG (reference sequence). The ends were cut back, 2 bases at V and 8 bases at J, with 13 bases in the middle. This CDR3 region has 13 residues. The CDR3 nucleotides read TGTGCCTGGAGTCTCCCAAGCGGCGATGAGCAGTTCTTC. Protein: CAWSLPSGDEQFF. The full variable domain, with the rest looked up from reference TRBV30 and TRBJ2-1, is SQTIHQWPATLVQPVGSPLSLECTVEGTSNPNLYWYRQAAGRGLQLLFYSVGIGQISSEVPQNLSASRPQDRQFILSSKKLLLSDSGFYLCAWSLPSGDEQFFGPGTRLTVL.

This clone was recorded only once. This chain joins TRBV7-2 and TRBJ1-2; 7 nucleotides line up with TRBD1. J gave up 3 bases and V 2 bases, and 6 bases lay outside the gene matches. From germline, CDR1 is SGHTA and CDR2 FQGNSA. The CDR3 is made up of 15 amino acids. The CDR3: CASSLTQGEHYGYTF. The CDR3 DNA follows: TGTGCCAGCAGCTTAACGCAGGGGGAACACTATGGCTACACCTTC.

V gene TRBV6-5 combines with J gene TRBJ1-2; the D gene is possibly TRBD1 (6 bases). CDR1 MNHEY and CDR2 SVGAGI come from the germline V gene. V was pared by 7 bases and J by 8 bases, with 11 bases between. This CDR3 contains 11 residues. CDR3 nucleotides: TGTGCCAGCATGGGGGCCGGGGGCTACACCTTC. Translated: CASMGAGGYTF.

To note about this clone: This sample includes further DNA sequences coding for the same CDR3. The chain employs TRBV7-9 and TRBJ2-7, with D uncertain. There are 11 residues in the CDR3. The V end was cut by 5 bases, the J end by 5 bases, with 7 bases between. Germline values: CDR1 SEHNR, CDR2 FQNEAQ (reference sequence). CDR3 sequence: CASSPSHEQYF. CDR3 DNA sequence: TGTGCCAGCAGCCCCAGTCACGAGCAGTACTTC.

J is TRBJ1-2 and V is TRBV7-9, with D maybe TRBD1 (6 bases). CDR1 and CDR2 (germline): SEHNR, FQNEAQ (reference sequence). Trimming stripped 8 bases from V and 2 bases from J, with 18 bases between. The CDR3 has 15 amino acids. In DNA form, the CDR3 reads TGTGCCAGCCAGAGAAACTCGGACAGCAACTATGGCTACACCTTC. It specifies CASQRNSDSNYGYTF.

This clone was seen a single time. V is TRBV6-1 and J is TRBJ1-6; 7 nucleotides match TRBD1. The CDR3 covers 15 residues. The germline gives CDR1 MNHNS, CDR2 SASEGT. V shed 3 bases and J 4 bases; nucleotides not matched to a gene: 3. The CDR3 DNA reads as TGTGCCAGCAGTGACCCACAGGGGTATAATTCACCCCTCCACTTT. Amino acid sequence: CASSDPQGYNSPLHF.

V usage is TRBV25-1 and J usage is TRBJ1-4; 8 bases line up with TRBD1. The CDR3 spans 16 residues. Per germline, CDR1 MGHDK and CDR2 SYGVNS. After removal of 4 bases from V and 6 bases from J, the junction contained 10 bases not matched to a gene. This chain's CDR3 is CASSGGLRTGHEKLFF. The CDR3 coding sequence is TGTGCCAGCAGTGGTGGTCTGAGGACAGGGCATGAAAAACTGTTTTTT.

The chain is built from TRBV4-1 and TRBJ1-3; D ambiguous. CDR3 length: 14 residues. Trimming removed 3 bases at V and 2 bases at J, with 8 bases between. The germline V gene encodes CDR1 MGHRA and CDR2 YSYEKL. The CDR3: CASSQNAAGNTIYF. DNA of the CDR3: TGCGCCAGCAGCCAGAACGCAGCTGGAAACACCATATATTTT.

The gene calls are TRBV11-2 and TRBJ2-7; 7 nucleotides match TRBD1. Germline trimming cut 2 bases from V and 2 bases from J; bases unmatched to any gene: 3. CDR1 and CDR2 from the germline V gene are SGHAT and FQNNGV. CDR3 length equals 14 residues. CDR3 loop: CASSLSGGTYEQYF. In DNA, the CDR3 is TGTGCCAGCAGCTTATCAGGGGGAACCTACGAGCAGTACTTC.

J is TRBJ1-2 and V is TRBV4-3; 9 nucleotides match TRBD1. In germline, CDR1 is LGHNA, CDR2 YSLEER. V gave up 3 bases and J gave up 4 bases; unmatched junction bases: 0. The CDR3 has 13 amino acids. The CDR3 is CASSQDRGYGYTF. CDR3 coding DNA: TGCGCCAGCAGCCAGGACAGGGGCTATGGCTACACCTTC.

This clone was detected a few times. The chain carries TRBV5-8 and TRBJ2-2; D gene ambiguous. V was shortened by 2 bases and J by 6 bases, with 17 bases between the two germline ends. From germline, CDR1 is SGHTS and CDR2 YDEGEE. The CDR3 contains 16 residues. The CDR3, as DNA: TGTGCCAGCAGCTTCGCGAGCCAGACTCTGGCCGGGGAGCTGTTTTTT. It translates to CASSFASQTLAGELFF.

This clone has just one count. The rearrangement joins TRBV30 to TRBJ2-3, with D uncertain. The CDR3 consists of 11 residues. Germline V lookup: CDR1 GTSNPN, CDR2 SVGIG (reference sequence). Trimming shortened V by 5 bases and J by 0 bases, and 3 bases separated the two germline ends. CDR3 amino acids: CAWESTDTQYF. In DNA form, the CDR3 reads TGTGCCTGGGAGAGCACAGATACGCAGTATTTT.

The rearrangement uses TRBV6-5 and TRBJ2-7, with 10 nucleotides matching TRBD1. CDR1 MNHEY and CDR2 SVGAGI come from the germline V gene. The CDR3 covers 13 residues. J lost 6 bases, V lost 11 bases, and 10 bases had no gene match. CDR3 in DNA: TGTGCCGCCCAGGGACAGGGGAGGGGCGAGCAGTACTTC. Translation: CAAQGQGRGEQYF.

This clone was found a few times. V and J are TRBV2 and TRBJ1-1; weak D call: TRBD1 (6 bases). This CDR3 spans 13 amino acids. The V gene lost 5 bases and the J gene lost 8 bases, with 15 bases spanning the gap. The germline V gene encodes CDR1 SNHLY and CDR2 FYNNEI. The CDR3 DNA follows: TGTGCCAGCAGTCTCCTGACAGGAATGGAAGCTTTCTTT. Translation gives CASSLLTGMEAFF.

The rearrangement uses TRBV6-6 and TRBJ1-1; 7 nucleotides line up with TRBD1. Germline V CDR1 and CDR2: MNHNY, SVGAGI (reference sequence). Losses at the gene ends were 7 bases for V and 0 bases for J; bases not matched to a gene: 11. The CDR3 runs to 16 residues. The CDR3 DNA reads TGTGCCAGCACCAGGGGACAGCAGGCGGTGAACACTGAAGCTTTCTTT. This gives the protein CASTRGQQAVNTEAFF.

The chain is built from TRBV6-4 and TRBJ2-7; 10 bases match TRBD2. Germline CDR1 reads MRHNA; CDR2 reads SNTAGT. V trimming: 8 bases; J trimming: 12 bases; junction bases outside the gene matches: 19. This CDR3 has 15 amino acids. CDR3 sequence reads: CASCTIFPGLAFSYF. DNA of the CDR3: TGTGCCAGCTGTACTATATTCCCGGGACTAGCGTTTTCGTACTTC.